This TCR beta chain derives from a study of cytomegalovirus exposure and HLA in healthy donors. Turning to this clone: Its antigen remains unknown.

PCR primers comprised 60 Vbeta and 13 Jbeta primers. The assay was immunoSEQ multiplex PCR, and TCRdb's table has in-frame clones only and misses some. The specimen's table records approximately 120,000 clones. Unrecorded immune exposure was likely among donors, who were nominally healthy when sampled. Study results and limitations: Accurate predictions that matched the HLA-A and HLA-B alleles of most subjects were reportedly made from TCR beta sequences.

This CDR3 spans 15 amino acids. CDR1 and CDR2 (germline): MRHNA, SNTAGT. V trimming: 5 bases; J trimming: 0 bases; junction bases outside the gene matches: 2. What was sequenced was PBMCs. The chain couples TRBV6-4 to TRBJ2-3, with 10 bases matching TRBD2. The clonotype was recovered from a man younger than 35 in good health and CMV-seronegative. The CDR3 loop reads CASSQLAGSTDTQYF. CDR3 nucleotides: TGTGCCAGCAGTCAACTAGCGGGAAGCACAGATACGCAGTATTTT.